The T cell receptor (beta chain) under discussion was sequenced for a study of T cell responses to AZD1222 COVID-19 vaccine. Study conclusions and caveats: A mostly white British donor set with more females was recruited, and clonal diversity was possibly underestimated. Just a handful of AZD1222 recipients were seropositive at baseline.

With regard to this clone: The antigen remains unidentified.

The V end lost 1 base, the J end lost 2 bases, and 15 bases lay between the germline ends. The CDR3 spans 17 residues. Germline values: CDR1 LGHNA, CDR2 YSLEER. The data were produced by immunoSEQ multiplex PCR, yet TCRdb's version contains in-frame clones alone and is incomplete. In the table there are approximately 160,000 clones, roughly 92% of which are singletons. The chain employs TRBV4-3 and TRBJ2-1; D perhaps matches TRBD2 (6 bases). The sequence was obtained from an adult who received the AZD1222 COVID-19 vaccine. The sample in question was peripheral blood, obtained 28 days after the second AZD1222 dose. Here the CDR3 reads CASSQAPAGEPYNEQFF. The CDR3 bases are TGCGCCAGCAGCCAAGCCCCAGCGGGCGAACCCTACAATGAGCAGTTCTTC.